These 30 T cell receptor beta chains came from one sample sequenced in a study of shared clonotypes between healthy human individuals. In the naive CD8 group, cells lacked CD45RO and were positively selected for CCR7, so terminally differentiated effector memory CD45RA+ cells were left out. Sequencing used immunoSEQ multiplex PCR; TCRdb keeps in-frame clones, though not all of them. The data contain under 1 million clones, 92% of them seen just once; the ten biggest clones take up 20% to 30%. The sequenced sample was naive CD8+ T cells sorted from blood. The receptors shown here come from a man aged 30 to 45 in good health.

As to this clone: The sample has other DNA sequences that encode this CDR3 too. J is TRBJ2-7 and V is TRBV25-1; D uncertain. Looked up from germline, CDR1 is MGHDK and CDR2 is SYGVNS. With 4 bases removed from V and 3 bases from J, the gap between germline ends came to 1 base. The CDR3 totals 10 residues. CDR3 in DNA: TGTGCCAGCAGTGGCTACGAGCAGTACTTC. Its translation is CASSGYEQYF.

J is TRBJ2-7 and V is TRBV18; no clear D. The CDR3 sequence is 14 residues long. CDR1 and CDR2 from the germline V gene are KGHSH and LQKENI. Trimming cost V 3 bases and J 0 bases, with 9 bases left between them. The CDR3, as DNA: TGTGCCAGCTCACCCGAGTTCTTCTCCTACGAGCAGTACTTC. As protein: CASSPEFFSYEQYF. Combining the CDR3 with reference TRBV18 and TRBJ2-7 gives the whole variable domain NAGVMQNPRHLVRRRGQEARLRCSPMKGHSHVYWYRQLPEEGLKFMVYLQKENIIDESGMPKERFSAEFPKEGPSILRIQQVVRGDSAAYFCASSPEFFSYEQYFGPGTRLTVT.

With regard to this clone: The junction departs from the called germline gene at one end, perhaps through a read error. This sequence joins TRBV7-3 and TRBJ2-1; TRBD2 matches at 10 bases. CDR1 and CDR2 from the germline V gene are SGHTA and FQGTGA. CDR3 length: 15 residues. The CDR3 loop reads CASSLLTSGYSEQFF. CDR3 bases: TGTGCCAGCAGCTTATTGACTAGCGGGTACAGTGAGCAGTTCTTC.

The CDR3 reads CASSKFPRTGDSNQPQHF. DNA for the CDR3: TGTGCCAGCAGCAAATTCCCGCGGACGGGGGATAGCAATCAGCCCCAGCATTTT. The V call is TRBV21-1, the J call TRBJ1-5. TRBV21-1 is classified as a pseudogene. CDR3 length equals 18 residues.

The genes are TRBV5-5 and TRBJ1-4; D ambiguous. The length of the CDR3 is 16 residues. Trimming pared 0 bases from V and 0 bases from J, leaving 9 bases between. Germline loops: CDR1 SGHKS, CDR2 YYEKEE (reference sequence). The CDR3 nucleotides are TGTGCCAGCAGCTTGGAGGGTGTGGCAACTAATGAAAAACTGTTTTTT. It yields the protein CASSLEGVATNEKLFF.

This chain uses TRBV6-5 with TRBJ2-7; 9 bases match TRBD1. The CDR3 covers 15 residues. After removal of 2 bases from V and 2 bases from J, the junction contained 4 bases not matched to a gene. The germline gives CDR1 MNHEY, CDR2 SVGAGI. The CDR3 sequence: CASSYHDRGTYEQYF. The CDR3 DNA is TGTGCCAGCAGTTACCACGACAGGGGGACCTACGAGCAGTACTTC.

The J gene is TRBJ2-7, the V gene TRBV13; D is unclear. CDR3 length equals 14 residues. V was pared by 3 bases and J by 0 bases, with 9 bases between. Germline CDR1 PRHDT, CDR2 FYEKMQ (reference sequence). The CDR3 loop reads CASSLASTSYEQYF. The CDR3 nucleotides are TGTGCCAGCAGCTTGGCTAGTACCTCCTACGAGCAGTACTTC.

The CDR3 DNA reads TGTGCCAGTAGTATAGCGGGGAGCACAGATACGCAGTATTTT. Protein: CASSIAGSTDTQYF. The J gene is TRBJ2-3, the V gene TRBV19; possible D gene TRBD2, 5 bases. V lost 1 base, J lost 0 bases, and 5 bases lay in between. CDR3 length: 14 amino acids. The germline gives CDR1 LNHDA, CDR2 SQIVND (reference sequence).

The chain uses TRBV29-1 and TRBJ1-2; tentative D call: TRBD1 (6 bases). Between the trimmed V and J ends, which lost 7 bases and 3 bases, there was a span of 15 bases. The CDR3 sequence is 13 residues long. In germline, CDR1 is SQVTM, CDR2 ANQGSEA. The CDR3 loop is CSALEGGHYGYTF. The DNA of the CDR3 is TGCAGCGCCCTCGAGGGGGGTCACTATGGCTACACCTTC. The full variable domain, in which reference TRBV29-1 and TRBJ1-2 provide the parts outside the CDR3, is SAVISQKPSRDICQRGTSLTIQCQVDSQVTMMFWYRQQPGQSLTLIATANQGSEATYESGFVIDKFPISRPNLTFSTLTVSNMSPEDSSIYLCSALEGGHYGYTFGSGTRLTVV.

The rearrangement joins TRBV2 to TRBJ2-7, with D perhaps TRBD2 (5 bases). Germline CDR1 SNHLY, CDR2 FYNNEI. CDR3 length equals 14 residues. Deletions cut 5 bases from V and 4 bases from J, with 15 bases between. CDR3 sequence (DNA): TGTGCCAGCAGTTACGCCAGCGGCCGTTACGAGCAGTACTTC. It codes for CASSYASGRYEQYF.

The chain couples TRBV25-1 to TRBJ2-5; 7 bases fit TRBD2. CDR3 length: 15 residues. Losses at the gene ends were 6 bases for V and 5 bases for J; bases not matched to a gene: 12. Germline assignment: CDR1 MGHDK and CDR2 SYGVNS. In nucleotides, the CDR3 is TGTGCCAGCAGCGAAGGGGTACTAGCGATTGAGACCCAGTACTTC. This gives the protein CASSEGVLAIETQYF.

The CDR3 is CASSSPRTSGSYEQYF. CDR3 nucleotides: TGTGCCAGCAGTTCCCCCCGGACTAGCGGCTCCTACGAGCAGTACTTC. This rearrangement joins TRBV28 to TRBJ2-7; TRBD2 aligns across 10 bases. CDR1 is MDHEN, CDR2 SYDVKM, per germline. The junction had 6 bases not matched to a gene; V was cut back by 4 bases and J by 0 bases. The length of the CDR3 is 16 residues. The complete variable domain, with remaining parts taken from reference TRBV28 and TRBJ2-7, reads DVKVTQSSRYLVKRTGEKVFLECVQDMDHENMFWYRQDPGLGLRLIYFSYDVKMKEKGDIPEGYSVSREKKERFSLILESASTNQTSMYLCASSSPRTSGSYEQYFGPGTRLTVT.

J is TRBJ2-1 and V is TRBV29-1; D may be TRBD2 (5 bases). This CDR3 has 15 amino acids. The germline V and J ends were trimmed by 3 bases and 3 bases, with 15 bases remaining between them. CDR1 and CDR2 (germline): SQVTM, ANQGSEA. The CDR3: CSVDGAVTIYNEQFF. The DNA of the CDR3 is TGCAGCGTTGATGGAGCGGTCACGATCTACAATGAGCAGTTCTTC.

V and J are TRBV29-1 and TRBJ2-3; D not certain. Germline-derived CDR1 and CDR2 are SQVTM and ANQGSEA. V shed 6 bases and J shed 10 bases, with 5 bases lying between them. The CDR3 is 8 residues long. The CDR3 coding sequence is TGCAGCGTGCCCCCGCAGTATTTT. Protein: CSVPPQYF.

Turning to this clone: Distinct nucleotide sequences in the sample also encode this CDR3. The V and J genes are TRBV29-1 and TRBJ2-1, with D hard to call. V lost 4 bases to trimming and J lost 6 bases, with 7 bases between them. Germline assignment: CDR1 SQVTM and CDR2 ANQGSEA. This CDR3 has 11 amino acids. The CDR3 coding sequence is TGCAGCGTTGGAACCGGCAATGAGCAGTTCTTC. This translates into CSVGTGNEQFF.

The chain carries TRBV28 and TRBJ2-1, with 7 bases identical to TRBD2. CDR1 is MDHEN, CDR2 SYDVKM, per germline. This CDR3 region has 15 residues. V was pared by 6 bases and J by 8 bases, with 13 bases of the junction left unmatched. CDR3 in amino acids: CASRAGLAELDEQFF. The CDR3 DNA is TGTGCCAGCAGAGCGGGACTCGCGGAGTTGGATGAGCAGTTCTTC.

The chain carries TRBV11-2 and TRBJ2-7, with D hard to call. In germline, CDR1 is SGHAT, CDR2 FQNNGV. The V gene lost 4 bases and the J gene lost 2 bases, with 21 bases spanning the gap. CDR3 length: 17 residues. Written as DNA, the CDR3 is TGTGCCAGCAGCTCATCCCCAAAGAGTGGGTCCACCTACGAGCAGTACTTC. Translation gives CASSSSPKSGSTYEQYF.

V gene TRBV12-5 combines with J gene TRBJ1-3; D call uncertain. CDR1 and CDR2 (germline): LGHNT, FRNRAP. The CDR3 loop spans 14 amino acids. Trimming took 4 bases from V and 0 from J, leaving 7 bases between them. CDR3 DNA: TGTGCTAGTGGTTCCGACCCCTCTGGAAACACCATATATTTT. This translates into CASGSDPSGNTIYF.

The chain uses TRBV9 and TRBJ2-7; no definite D call. Germline V gene data show CDR1 as SGDLS and CDR2 as YYNGEE. With 4 bases removed from V and 0 bases from J, the gap between germline ends came to 8 bases. This CDR3 comprises 13 residues. DNA for the CDR3: TGTGCCAGCAGCAAAATCGACTCCTACGAGCAGTACTTC. This sequence encodes CASSKIDSYEQYF.

Concerning this clone itself: Other DNA sequences of this sample code for an identical CDR3. The chain employs TRBV18 and TRBJ1-5; the D gene is possibly TRBD1 (5 bases). CDR1 is KGHSH and CDR2 is LQKENI in the germline V gene. V gave up 2 bases and J gave up 0 bases, with 8 bases separating them. CDR3 length: 15 residues. The CDR3, as DNA: TGTGCCAGCTCACCAACCGGGGGTAGCAATCAGCCCCAGCATTTT. Translation gives CASSPTGGSNQPQHF.

The genes are TRBV4-1 and TRBJ2-7, with D possibly TRBD2 on 6 matching bases. The V and J ends lost 1 base and 7 bases respectively, with 17 bases between them. The CDR3 contains 15 residues. The V gene's germline CDR1 is MGHRA and CDR2 YSYEKL. For the CDR3, the DNA is TGCGCCAGCAGCCAAGTTGGGGACCTGGCGGGGGAGCAGTACTTC. Translating gives CASSQVGDLAGEQYF.

V usage is TRBV7-9 and J usage is TRBJ1-2; no reliable D call. This CDR3 has 14 residues. Germline V lookup: CDR1 SEHNR, CDR2 FQNEAQ (reference sequence). Trimming cost V 6 bases and J 5 bases, with 16 bases left between them. DNA for the CDR3: TGTGCCAGCAGTCTTTCCTTAGCACTTTATGGCTACACCTTC. It yields the protein CASSLSLALYGYTF.

For this clone: A read error may produce the germline difference seen at one junction end. The chain uses TRBV7-7 and TRBJ2-1; D gene ambiguous. This CDR3 has 16 residues. Germline lookup yields CDR1 SSHAT and CDR2 FNYEAQ (reference sequence). The CDR3 bases are TGTGCTAGCAGCTTAAGAGCGATGAGTTCCTACAATGAGCAGTTCTTC. Its protein product is CASSLRAMSSYNEQFF.

This chain connects TRBV7-2 to TRBJ1-2; D is unclear. Trimming removed 2 bases from V and 8 bases from J, with 15 bases in between. This CDR3 has 14 residues. Germline-derived CDR1 and CDR2 are SGHTA and FQGNSA. CDR3 nucleotides: TGTGCCAGCAGCTTACGGGAGGGTTCGCGGGGCTACACCTTC. This gives the protein CASSLREGSRGYTF. Drawing the rest from reference TRBV7-2 and TRBJ1-2, the complete variable domain is GAGVSQSPSNKVTEKGKDVELRCDPISGHTALYWYRQSLGQGLEFLIYFQGNSAPDKSGLPSDRFSAERTGGSVSTLTIQRTQQEDSAVYLCASSLREGSRGYTFGSGTRLTVV.

This clone has a handful of counts. The chain links TRBV10-3 to TRBJ2-1; perhaps D is TRBD1 or TRBD2 (5 bases each). Germline lookup yields CDR1 ENHRY and CDR2 SYGVKD. The V and J ends lost 8 bases and 9 bases respectively, with 14 bases between them. There are 12 residues in the CDR3. Here the CDR3 reads CAIEGRRSEQFF. In DNA, the CDR3 is TGTGCCATCGAGGGGCGTCGTAGTGAGCAGTTCTTC.

V usage is TRBV28 and J usage is TRBJ2-5; 8 bases align to TRBD1. The CDR3 sequence is 14 residues long. Germline CDR1 and CDR2: MDHEN and SYDVKM. V lost 6 bases to trimming and J lost 4 bases; unmatched junction nucleotides: 7. The CDR3 DNA sequence: TGTGCCAGCAGGCAGGGGGCGAGTGTAGAGACCCAGTACTTC. Its protein is CASRQGASVETQYF. The full variable domain, rest sourced from reference TRBV28 and TRBJ2-5, is DVKVTQSSRYLVKRTGEKVFLECVQDMDHENMFWYRQDPGLGLRLIYFSYDVKMKEKGDIPEGYSVSREKKERFSLILESASTNQTSMYLCASRQGASVETQYFGPGTRLLVL.

The J gene is TRBJ1-3, the V gene TRBV9, with D hard to call. CDR1 SGDLS and CDR2 YYNGEE come from the germline V gene. Trimming stripped 0 bases from V and 3 bases from J, with 7 bases between. The CDR3 contains 14 residues. CDR3 DNA: TGTGCCAGCAGCGTAGCAGGATATGGAAACACCATATATTTT. Amino acid sequence: CASSVAGYGNTIYF.

The rearrangement joins TRBV29-1 to TRBJ2-5; D uncertain. Germline CDR1 and CDR2: SQVTM and ANQGSEA. Trimming removed 1 base from V and 3 bases from J, with 6 bases in between. CDR3 size: 12 residues. The CDR3 loop reads CSVEVLKETQYF. CDR3 coding DNA: TGCAGCGTTGAAGTACTGAAAGAGACCCAGTACTTC.

The rearrangement links TRBV4-3 to TRBJ2-7; maybe TRBD1 (5 bases). Trimming shortened V by 1 base and J by 6 bases, and 19 bases separated the two germline ends. Germline assignment: CDR1 LGHNA and CDR2 YSLEER. The CDR3 is made up of 16 amino acids. CDR3 sequence: CASSQAGRASVGEQYF. The CDR3 coding sequence is TGCGCCAGCAGCCAAGCTGGCAGGGCTAGTGTGGGCGAGCAGTACTTC.

The V and J genes are TRBV4-3 and TRBJ2-7; TRBD2 aligns across 14 bases. The CDR3 has 16 residues. Germline values: CDR1 LGHNA, CDR2 YSLEER. V was pared by 4 bases and J by 2 bases, with 4 bases of the junction left unmatched. The CDR3 protein is CASSPGTSGRPYEQYF. The CDR3 bases are TGCGCCAGCAGCCCGGGGACTAGCGGGAGACCCTACGAGCAGTACTTC.